The next 27 T cell receptor beta chains were all read from a single sample in a study of blood T cell repertoires in COVID-19. Method: immunoSEQ multiplex PCR; TCRdb's copy keeps in-frame clones and lacks some. Of about 250,000 clones in the sample, about 79% were seen once. The specimen was peripheral blood. All receptors derive from an elderly man with acute or convalescent COVID-19.

V is TRBV28 and J is TRBJ1-5; perhaps TRBD1 as D (5 bases). Looked up from germline, CDR1 is MDHEN and CDR2 is SYDVKM. The CDR3 is made up of 15 amino acids. V shed 2 bases and J shed 3 bases, with 11 bases lying between them. Here the CDR3 reads CASSLEDSHNQPQHF. For the CDR3, the DNA is TGTGCCAGCAGTTTAGAAGACAGCCACAATCAGCCCCAGCATTTT.

The rearrangement links TRBV18 to TRBJ1-1; 7 bases map to TRBD1. J was trimmed by 2 bases and V by 6 bases; bases with no gene match: 18. The CDR3 extends over 18 amino acids. From germline, CDR1 is KGHSH and CDR2 LQKENI. CDR3 bases: TGTGCCAGCTCCCCCCTCCGATTGGGGCAGGGGGTAAACACTGAAGCTTTCTTT. Translated, it gives CASSPLRLGQGVNTEAFF.

Concerning this clone itself: Compared with germline, one end of the junction differs, possibly owing to a read error. The chain uses TRBV7-9 and TRBJ1-5; no clear D. The CDR3 contains 13 residues. Germline loops: CDR1 SEHNR, CDR2 FQNEAQ (reference sequence). CDR3 in amino acids: CASSLSSYQPQHF. The DNA of the CDR3 is TGTGCCAGCAGCTTAAGTAGCTATCAGCCCCAGCATTTT.

This sequence joins TRBV7-7 and TRBJ2-7; D is ambiguous. The CDR3 has 12 amino acids. Trimming removed 7 bases from V and 3 bases from J, with 10 bases in between. Germline values: CDR1 SSHAT, CDR2 FNYEAQ (reference sequence). CDR3 residues: CASTIAVYEQYF. In nucleotides, the CDR3 is TGTGCCAGCACCATCGCGGTCTACGAGCAGTACTTC.

The V gene is TRBV4-1, the J gene TRBJ2-1, with 8 bases fitting TRBD1. The CDR3 is made up of 14 amino acids. Germline CDR1 MGHRA, CDR2 YSYEKL. V was pared by 4 bases and J by 9 bases, with 8 bases of the junction left unmatched. CDR3 sequence (DNA): TGCGCCAGCAGCCGAGAGACAGGGGCAGGTGAGCAGTTCTTC. It encodes CASSRETGAGEQFF.

The chain recombines TRBV6-5 with TRBJ1-6, with a possible D match to TRBD1 (5 bases). Germline CDR1 reads MNHEY; CDR2 reads SVGAGI. The CDR3 loop spans 14 amino acids. Between the trimmed V and J ends, which lost 6 bases and 10 bases, there was a span of 16 bases. CDR3 bases: TGTGCCAGCAGCATGGCCGTCGACAGCTCACCCCTCCACTTT. This translates into CASSMAVDSSPLHF.

The chain carries TRBV18 and TRBJ1-6; D is uncertain. V was cut by 3 bases and J by 7 bases, with 10 bases left in between. CDR1 is KGHSH and CDR2 is LQKENI in the germline V gene. The CDR3 length is 14 residues. The chain's CDR3 is CASSPSTGNSPLHF. The CDR3 bases are TGTGCCAGCTCACCCTCGACGGGGAATTCACCCCTCCACTTT.

The rearrangement links TRBV6-2 or TRBV6-3 to TRBJ1-5; 9 nucleotides agree with TRBD1. The CDR3 loop spans 15 amino acids. Germline lookup yields CDR1 MNHEY and CDR2 SVGEGT. V was pared by 1 base and J by 6 bases, with 4 bases of the junction left unmatched. CDR3 residues: CASSYWTGVSQPQHF. The CDR3 DNA reads TGTGCCAGCAGTTACTGGACAGGGGTTTCTCAGCCCCAGCATTTT.

The gene calls are TRBV5-6 and TRBJ2-7; TRBD1 matches 10 bases. The germline V gene encodes CDR1 SGHDT and CDR2 YYEEEE. V shed 4 bases and J 2 bases; nucleotides not matched to a gene: 3. There are 14 residues in the CDR3. The CDR3 is CASSRQGAAYEQYF. The CDR3 coding sequence is TGTGCCAGCAGCCGACAGGGGGCGGCCTACGAGCAGTACTTC.

The J gene is TRBJ1-3, the V gene TRBV7-2; D not resolved. V shed 5 bases and J shed 0 bases, with 20 bases lying between them. CDR3 length equals 18 residues. Germline V gene lookup returns CDR1 SGHTA and CDR2 FQGNSA. CDR3 in amino acids: CASSGRGGAVSSGNTIYF. The CDR3 bases are TGTGCCAGCAGCGGGAGAGGTGGTGCGGTTAGCTCTGGAAACACCATATATTTT.

DNA of the CDR3: TGTGCCAGCCGACCCCAGCAGGGGGACACCGGGGAGCTGTTTTTT. Protein: CASRPQQGDTGELFF. This chain joins TRBV6-6 and TRBJ2-2; 7 bases line up with TRBD1. With V trimmed by 8 bases and J by 3 bases, 9 bases remained unmatched. Germline V lookup: CDR1 MNHNY, CDR2 SVGAGI (reference sequence). The length of the CDR3 is 15 residues.

V gene TRBV3-1 (or the pseudogene TRBV3-2) combines with J gene TRBJ1-3; 9 bases are a match to TRBD1. The CDR3 runs 15 residues. Unmatched junction bases numbered 1, after V lost 4 bases and J lost 0 bases. CDR1 is LGHDT and CDR2 is YNNKEL in the germline V gene (reference sequence). The CDR3 loop is CASSRGQGSGNTIYF. The CDR3 nucleotides are TGTGCCAGCAGCCGGGGACAGGGCTCTGGAAACACCATATATTTT.

The CDR3 nucleotides read TGTGCCACCAGTGATTCGGCGGGAGACACAGATACGCAGTATTTT. Its translation is CATSDSAGDTDTQYF. The chain couples TRBV24-1 to TRBJ2-3, with 7 bases lining up with TRBD2. J lost 2 bases, V lost 2 bases, and 3 bases had no gene match. The CDR3 covers 15 residues. CDR1 and CDR2 from the germline V gene are KGHDR and SFDVKD.

The rearrangement joins TRBV19 to TRBJ2-1; 10 bases agree with TRBD2. The V gene's germline CDR1 is LNHDA and CDR2 SQIVND (reference sequence). Unmatched junction bases numbered 3, after V lost 6 bases and J lost 4 bases. The CDR3 consists of 14 residues. CDR3 DNA: TGTGCCAGTAGCGGACTAGCGGTTTACAATGAGCAGTTCTTC. Protein sequence: CASSGLAVYNEQFF.

The V call is TRBV28, the J call TRBJ2-3; a possible D gene is TRBD1 (5 bases). Germline V CDR1 and CDR2: MDHEN, SYDVKM. With 4 bases removed from V and 6 bases from J, the gap between germline ends came to 17 bases. The CDR3 contains 15 residues. The chain's CDR3 is CASSWSLSGADTQYF. The CDR3 DNA reads TGTGCCAGCAGTTGGTCCCTCTCTGGGGCGGATACGCAGTATTTT.

The chain is built from TRBV2 and TRBJ2-6; TRBD1 aligns across 8 bases. Germline lookup yields CDR1 SNHLY and CDR2 FYNNEI. The CDR3 is made up of 16 amino acids. The ends lost 6 bases at V and 2 bases at J; junction bases unmatched: 6. CDR3 DNA sequence: TGTGCCAGCAGGGGGACAGGAGACACTGGGGCCAACGTCCTGACTTTC. Residues: CASRGTGDTGANVLTF.

This chain uses TRBV9 with TRBJ2-3, with 13 bases lining up with TRBD2. J gave up 3 bases and V 4 bases, and 5 bases lay outside the gene matches. Germline values: CDR1 SGDLS, CDR2 YYNGEE. The CDR3 is made up of 16 amino acids. The CDR3 loop reads CASSFRTSGGTDTQYF. The CDR3, as DNA: TGTGCCAGCAGCTTTAGGACTAGCGGGGGTACAGATACGCAGTATTTT. The full variable domain, with the rest looked up from reference TRBV9 and TRBJ2-3, is DSGVTQTPKHLITATGQRVTLRCSPRSGDLSVYWYQQSLDQGLQFLIQYYNGEERAKGNILERFSAQQFPDLHSELNLSSLELGDSALYFCASSFRTSGGTDTQYFGPGTRLTVL.

The chain employs TRBV6-5 and TRBJ1-1; D is unclear. CDR1 is MNHEY, CDR2 SVGAGI, per germline. The CDR3 has 13 residues. V was clipped by 3 bases and J by 5 bases, with 10 bases between them. In DNA form, the CDR3 reads TGTGCCAGCAGTTATGAAGGGAGGACTGAAGCTTTCTTT. Translating it yields CASSYEGRTEAFF.

The count of this clone is one. The rearrangement links TRBV5-1 to TRBJ2-1; 11 bases match TRBD2. The CDR3 extends over 20 amino acids. V gave up 4 bases and J gave up 0 bases; unmatched junction bases: 15. The germline CDR1 and CDR2 sequences are SGHRS and YFSETQ. CDR3: CASSRGPASGGHSSYNEQFF. The DNA of the CDR3 is TGCGCCAGCAGCCGAGGACCAGCTAGCGGGGGGCACAGCTCCTACAATGAGCAGTTCTTC.

V gene TRBV18 combines with J gene TRBJ2-7; 11 bases agree with TRBD2. V shed 3 bases, J shed 5 bases, and the junction held 9 bases outside the gene matches. CDR3 size: 16 residues. The germline CDR1 and CDR2 sequences are KGHSH and LQKENI. CDR3: CASSPVAGGPLDEQYF. The CDR3 bases are TGTGCCAGCTCACCCGTAGCGGGGGGGCCCTTGGACGAGCAGTACTTC.

J is TRBJ1-2 and V is TRBV20-1; D is perhaps TRBD1 (6 bases). Germline V gene data show CDR1 as DFQATT and CDR2 as SNEGSKA (reference sequence). V shed 6 bases and J shed 5 bases, with 10 bases lying between them. This CDR3 has 11 amino acids. In DNA form, the CDR3 reads TGCAGTGCCAGGGACAAATATGGCTACACCTTC. Translated, it gives CSARDKYGYTF.

The chain links TRBV10-3 to TRBJ1-1, with 10 bases that match TRBD1. CDR1 ENHRY and CDR2 SYGVKD come from the germline V gene. Losses at the gene ends were 5 bases for V and 1 base for J; bases not matched to a gene: 4. The CDR3 length is 15 residues. The CDR3 loop reads CAISMTGGTNTEAFF. In nucleotides, the CDR3 is TGTGCCATCAGTATGACAGGGGGCACGAACACTGAAGCTTTCTTT.

The chain links TRBV28 to TRBJ1-2; D uncertain. The germline V gene has CDR1 MDHEN and CDR2 SYDVKM. The ends were cut back, 7 bases at V and 5 bases at J, with 20 bases in the middle. This CDR3 has 15 residues. The chain's CDR3 is CASTPAGFPRYGYTF. The CDR3 DNA is TGTGCCAGCACCCCCGCGGGTTTCCCTAGGTATGGCTACACCTTC.

The V gene is TRBV10-3, the J gene TRBJ2-3, with D maybe TRBD1 (6 bases). In germline, CDR1 is ENHRY, CDR2 SYGVKD. V shed 2 bases and J shed 2 bases, with 11 bases lying between them. The CDR3 runs 15 residues. In nucleotides, the CDR3 is TGTGCCATCAGTGAGGGGCAGGGGAACACAGATACGCAGTATTTT. It yields the protein CAISEGQGNTDTQYF.

This chain joins TRBV5-1 and TRBJ1-3; 8 bases fit TRBD1. CDR1 and CDR2 (germline): SGHRS, YFSETQ. The CDR3 has 16 amino acids. V lost 4 bases, J lost 2 bases, and 8 bases stayed unmatched. The CDR3 DNA is TGCGCCAGCAGCGAGACAGGGGTTTCAACTGGAAACACCATATATTTT. Its translation: CASSETGVSTGNTIYF.

This clone was picked up one time. The chain has TRBV19 and TRBJ1-2; 7 positions match TRBD1. This CDR3 has 12 residues. CDR1 LNHDA and CDR2 SQIVND come from the germline V gene (reference sequence). Trimming took 4 bases from V and 13 from J; bases not matched to a gene: 9. The CDR3 here is CASSSRDSLSTF. DNA for the CDR3: TGTGCCAGTAGTAGCCGGGACAGTCTCTCCACCTTC. Together with reference TRBV19 and TRBJ1-2, the CDR3 gives the full variable domain: DGGITQSPKYLFRKEGQNVTLSCEQNLNHDAMYWYRQDPGQGLRLIYYSQIVNDFQKGDIAEGYSVSREKKESFPLTVTSAQKNPTAFYLCASSSRDSLSTFGSGTRLTVV.

This clone has more than one count but fewer than ten. J is TRBJ2-1 and V is TRBV27, with 9 bases that match TRBD2. The CDR3 loop spans 14 amino acids. Germline CDR1 is MNHEY and CDR2 is SMNVEV (reference sequence). J was trimmed by 10 bases and V by 5 bases; bases with no gene match: 9. The CDR3 DNA sequence: TGTGCCAGCAGTAGAGGGACTAGCCTCAGGGAGCAGTTCTTC. It is translated as CASSRGTSLREQFF.